This TCR beta chain was profiled in a study of vaccination effects on CD4 cells after COVID-19. Regarding this clone: Its antigen is still unknown.

Once cultured for 10 days, the cells underwent separation to obtain CD4+ T cells. On both days 3 and 7, half of the culture medium was replaced with IL-2 medium. Between the trimmed V and J ends, which lost 0 bases and 0 bases, there was a span of 9 bases. This CDR3 is 16 amino acids long. Germline V gene lookup returns CDR1 SGHRS and CDR2 YFSETQ. Study-wide findings and caveats: Long after vaccination, the clones induced by infection and by vaccine shrank markedly in size. Researchers reported few convalescent patients and no early post-infection timepoints in the study.

Assay: immunoSEQ multiplex PCR; the TCRdb copy retains only in-frame clones and omits some. The sample gives tens of thousands of clones, about 73% of which show up once; about 3.8% is in the top ten. This sample comprised CD4+ T cells from PBMCs cultured without peptide, obtained before COVID-19 vaccination. The clonotype comes from a human donor who received a COVID-19 vaccine. The gene calls are TRBV5-1 and TRBJ1-4; D not resolved. The CDR3 DNA reads TGCGCCAGCAGCTTGGACCCCCCAGCAACTAATGAAAAACTGTTTTTT. Encoded protein: CASSLDPPATNEKLFF.